This record looks at one T cell receptor (beta chain) sequence and its context. The antigen is unknown. In the PCR, 60 Vbeta and 13 Jbeta primers were used. The table came from immunoSEQ multiplex PCR; TCRdb's copy has only in-frame clones and leaves some out. The sample records 85,000 to 100,000 clones, about four fifths being singletons. CDR3 length: 22 residues. The data belong to a study of cytomegalovirus exposure and HLA in healthy donors. Study outcomes and limitations: Segments of the TCR beta V type were, in most cases, productive about 87% or about 30% of the time in an earlier analysis. An analysis was carried out later, and it reportedly showed fewer N-insertions in an Asian-associated ancestry cluster than the approximately 700-donor mean.

The genes are TRBV21-1 and TRBJ2-3; the table's D call, TRBD2, was not checked against the DNA. TRBV21-1 is deemed a pseudogene. The sample was PBMCs. The receptor was derived from a woman in her thirties or forties in good health and CMV-seronegative. The CDR3 coding sequence is TGTGCCAGCAGCAAAGATCTTCGGACTAGCGGGGGGGCCAGGCGCTACGCAGATACGCAGTATTTT. Translation: CASSKDLRTSGGARRYADTQYF.